This is a list of T cell receptor beta chains from one sample in a study of blood T cell repertoires in COVID-19. Data came from immunoSEQ multiplex PCR; TCRdb stores just in-frame clones and leaves some out. The table records hundreds of thousands of clones, 75% to 90% of them present only once. Sequences were obtained from PBMCs or T cells enriched from blood (not recorded which). The receptor set was obtained from a woman under 30 who had recovered from COVID-19. Each CDR3 is given with its conserved first and last residue. Each record gives: V gene, clone size, D gene, J gene, CDR3 DNA, CDR3 protein. D genes are given only for firm matches. Clone size, where shown, is once, few, many, or a class for clones that have expanded.

>TRBV5-1|-|-|TRBJ2-2
TGCGCCAGCAGCTTAAATGACAGTCCCAACACCGGGGAGCTGTTTTTT
CASSLNDSPNTGELFF
>TRBV19|-|TRBD2|TRBJ2-2
TGTGCCAGTAATTGGGAGGGGCCGGGCACCGGGGAGCTGTTTTTT
CASNWEGPGTGELFF
>TRBV7-8|-|TRBD2|TRBJ2-1
TGTGCCAGCAGCTTAATCCGACGCGGGGGGGCCAGGAATGAGCAGTTCTTC
CASSLIRRGGARNEQFF
>TRBV2|-|TRBD1|TRBJ1-1
TGTGCCAGCAAACAGGGGGGGAACACTGAAGCTTTCTTT
CASKQGGNTEAFF
>TRBV14|-|-|TRBJ1-2
TGTGCCAGCAGCCAACTGTTCGAGGGAGCTGGCTACACCTTC
CASSQLFEGAGYTF
>TRBV2|-|TRBD2|TRBJ2-3
TGTGCCAGCAAATTAGCGGGGACCACAGATACGCAGTATTTT
CASKLAGTTDTQYF
>TRBV6-5|-|TRBD1|TRBJ1-2
TGTGCCAGCAGTTACGGGACAGGTGTTAACTATGGCTACACCTTC
CASSYGTGVNYGYTF
>TRBV4-2|-|-|TRBJ1-2
TGTGCCAGCAGCCAAGAAATGGGGCAGGGCGGATTAGCCTATGGCTACACCTTC
CASSQEMGQGGLAYGYTF
>TRBV7-9|-|TRBD2|TRBJ2-1
TGTGCCAGCAGCCCGGACACTAGCGGGGGATACAATGAGCAGTTCTTC
CASSPDTSGGYNEQFF
>TRBV7-7|-|TRBD2|TRBJ2-1
TGTGCTAGCAGCCGGACTAGCGGGGGAGCGAATGAGCAGTTCTTC
CASSRTSGGANEQFF
>TRBV12-3/TRBV12-4|-|-|TRBJ1-5
TGTGCCAGCAATCTGGACTTTTTTCAGCCCCAGCATTTT
CASNLDFFQPQHF
>TRBV5-1|-|-|TRBJ2-5
TGCGCCAGCAGCGGGACTGGGGAGACCCAGTACTTC
CASSGTGETQYF
>TRBV12-3/TRBV12-4|-|-|TRBJ1-5
TGTGCCAGCAGTTTTTCGGGGAATCAGCCCCAGCATTTT
CASSFSGNQPQHF
>TRBV28|-|TRBD1|TRBJ1-6
TGTGCCAGCACCCCCGGAGGGGGACAGGGATATTCACCCCTCCACTTT
CASTPGGGQGYSPLHF
>TRBV29-1|-|-|TRBJ1-2
TGCAGCGTTGAAGGCCGCCCCAGGGAGGATGGCTACACCTTC
CSVEGRPREDGYTF
>TRBV28|-|-|TRBJ1-1
TGTGCCAGCAGTACCTTCGTTGGGTCAGGGAACACTGAAGCTTTCTTT
CASSTFVGSGNTEAFF
>TRBV11-2|-|TRBD2|TRBJ2-3
TGTGCCAGCAGCCCCTGGACTAGCGGGGGGGCGGCAGATACGCAGTATTTT
CASSPWTSGGAADTQYF
>TRBV27|once|-|TRBJ2-5
TGTGCCAGCCCCTTGGGGGCGTGGGGTAGGGGGACCCAAGAGACCCAGTACTTC
CASPLGAWGRGTQETQYF
>TRBV6-5|-|-|TRBJ1-4
TGTGCCAGCAGTTTCCAACGGGTTATGGGTGAAAAACTGTTTTTT
CASSFQRVMGEKLFF
>TRBV27|-|-|TRBJ2-2
TGTGCCAGCAGTTTAAACAGGGTCTGGACCGGGGAGCTGTTTTTT
CASSLNRVWTGELFF
>TRBV20-1|-|-|TRBJ2-1
TGCAGTGCTAGTCGAGGGAATGAGCAGTTCTTC
CSASRGNEQFF
>TRBV4-1|-|-|TRBJ2-3
TGCGCCAGCAGCCAAGGCGGACTAAAGCCAGATACGCAGTATTTT
CASSQGGLKPDTQYF